This entry lists 24 T cell receptor beta chains sequenced from one sample in a study of cytomegalovirus exposure and HLA in healthy donors. PCR amplification relied on 60 Vbeta primers (plus 13 Jbeta primers). Using immunoSEQ multiplex PCR, the repertoire was profiled, and TCRdb retains in-frame clones only, with some absent. This sample carries about 120,000 clones, roughly three fifths of them seen once, and the ten largest clones take 1.5%. The sequenced material came from PBMCs. These receptors all stem from a young man in good health and CMV-seronegative.

V and J are TRBV7-9 and TRBJ2-5; TRBD2 agrees at 15 bases. With V trimmed by 0 bases and J by 4 bases, 6 bases remained unmatched. Per the germline V gene, CDR1 is SEHNR and CDR2 is FQNEAQ (reference sequence). There are 18 residues in the CDR3. CDR3 residues: CASSLAGLAGGRRETQYF. CDR3 nucleotides: TGTGCCAGCAGCTTAGCGGGACTAGCGGGAGGAAGGAGAGAGACCCAGTACTTC.

The gene calls are TRBV6-4 and TRBJ2-3; D is perhaps TRBD2 (7 bases). Germline CDR1 MRHNA, CDR2 SNTAGT. CDR3 length: 15 amino acids. Trimming removed 3 bases at V and 3 bases at J, with 13 bases between. The CDR3 DNA sequence: TGTGCCAGCAGTGAGGGAGGGGGGGCTACAGATACGCAGTATTTT. As protein: CASSEGGGATDTQYF.

This clone occurred a few times. The rearrangement links TRBV6-5 to TRBJ2-7; 8 nucleotides line up with TRBD2. The CDR3 has 15 residues. Germline assignment: CDR1 MNHEY and CDR2 SVGAGI. Trimming removed 6 bases from V and 3 bases from J; junction bases left unmatched: 10. DNA of the CDR3: TGTGCCAGCAGCGTCGCGGGAGGCGGGATCTACGAGCAGTACTTC. As protein: CASSVAGGGIYEQYF.

There are a few counts of this clone. V usage is TRBV7-7 and J usage is TRBJ2-1, with 10 bases that match TRBD2. Germline CDR1 SSHAT, CDR2 FNYEAQ (reference sequence). This CDR3 has 16 residues. The trim removed 4 bases at V and 6 bases at J, leaving 9 bases unmatched. The CDR3 loop is CASSSSLAGAGNEQFF. The CDR3, as DNA: TGTGCCAGCAGCTCATCGCTAGCGGGAGCAGGCAATGAGCAGTTCTTC.

This clone was counted a single time. The V and J genes are TRBV6-6 and TRBJ2-1, with 7 bases matching TRBD2. V lost 6 bases to trimming and J lost 8 bases; unmatched junction nucleotides: 7. Germline V CDR1 and CDR2: MNHNY, SVGAGI (reference sequence). The CDR3 spans 13 residues. The DNA of the CDR3 is TGTGCCAGCAGACCGACTAGCCTCGATGAGCAGTTCTTC. Its translation is CASRPTSLDEQFF.

The chain recombines TRBV28 with TRBJ2-7, with 7 bases identical to TRBD1. The CDR3 sequence is 14 residues long. Germline V CDR1 and CDR2: MDHEN, SYDVKM. V was pared by 6 bases and J by 2 bases, with 7 bases of the junction left unmatched. The chain's CDR3 is CASRPLGTAYEQYF. The CDR3 DNA reads TGTGCCAGCAGGCCCCTCGGGACAGCCTACGAGCAGTACTTC.

This sequence joins TRBV6-5 and TRBJ2-5; 15 nucleotides agree with TRBD2. The trim removed 4 bases at V and 7 bases at J, leaving 4 bases unmatched. Germline V gives CDR1 MNHEY, CDR2 SVGAGI. The CDR3 extends over 15 amino acids. CDR3 protein: CASSFGLAGGGTQYF. In nucleotides, the CDR3 is TGTGCCAGCAGTTTCGGACTAGCGGGAGGGGGGACCCAGTACTTC.

This clone was detected only once. The V call is TRBV28, the J call TRBJ2-1, with 13 bases that match TRBD2. The CDR3 loop spans 16 amino acids. Per germline, CDR1 MDHEN and CDR2 SYDVKM. J gave up 5 bases and V 8 bases, and 9 bases lay outside the gene matches. The DNA for the CDR3 is TGTGCCAGCGGACGAACGGGACTAGCGGGACACAATGAGCAGTTCTTC. Residues: CASGRTGLAGHNEQFF. Based on the CDR3 plus reference TRBV28 and TRBJ2-1, the full variable domain is DVKVTQSSRYLVKRTGEKVFLECVQDMDHENMFWYRQDPGLGLRLIYFSYDVKMKEKGDIPEGYSVSREKKERFSLILESASTNQTSMYLCASGRTGLAGHNEQFFGPGTRLTVL.

The J gene is TRBJ2-2, the V gene TRBV19, with D tentatively TRBD1 (6 bases). Trimming took off 10 bases at V and 6 bases at J, with 15 bases between the two ends. Looked up from germline, CDR1 is LNHDA and CDR2 is SQIVND (reference sequence). CDR3 length: 13 amino acids. The CDR3 DNA follows: TGTGCCACCCGCGGCAGGGGTGCCGGGGAGCTGTTTTTT. Its protein is CATRGRGAGELFF.

The chain is built from TRBV6-6 and TRBJ1-6; 8 bases map to TRBD1. The J segment lost 11 bases and the V segment lost 5 bases, leaving 8 bases of the junction unmatched. The CDR3 is 14 amino acids. CDR1 is MNHNY and CDR2 is SVGAGI in the germline V gene (reference sequence). The CDR3 protein is CASSPRTGQAPLHF. The CDR3 DNA is TGTGCCAGCAGTCCACGGACAGGGCAAGCACCCCTCCACTTT.

This clone showed up just once. This chain links TRBV6-4 with TRBJ2-1; TRBD1 might be the D (5 bases). The germline V gene has CDR1 MRHNA and CDR2 SNTAGT. CDR3 size: 13 residues. Deletions cut 3 bases from V and 7 bases from J, with 10 bases between. The CDR3 sequence: CASSEGPWNEQFF. Here the CDR3 DNA reads TGTGCCAGCAGTGAGGGGCCGTGGAATGAGCAGTTCTTC.

The chain couples TRBV9 to TRBJ1-2, with D possibly TRBD1 on 5 matching bases. Trimming removed 6 bases from V and 3 bases from J, with 9 bases in between. This CDR3 spans 12 amino acids. Per the germline V gene, CDR1 is SGDLS and CDR2 is YYNGEE. CDR3: CASKDTDYGYTF. The CDR3 region has the DNA TGTGCCAGCAAGGACACGGACTATGGCTACACCTTC.

This chain links TRBV29-1 with TRBJ1-5, with D possibly matching TRBD1 (5 bases). The CDR3 sequence is 13 residues long. Germline lookup yields CDR1 SQVTM and CDR2 ANQGSEA. Trimming cost V 4 bases and J 4 bases, with 11 bases left between them. This CDR3 is CSVVAGKNQPQHF. In nucleotides, the CDR3 is TGCAGCGTTGTTGCAGGGAAAAATCAGCCCCAGCATTTT.

The V gene is TRBV4-2, the J gene TRBJ1-2; possibly TRBD1 for D (5 bases). The CDR3 sequence is 14 residues long. Trimming took 4 bases from V and 1 from J, leaving 10 bases between them. The germline CDR1 and CDR2 sequences are LGHNA and YNFKEQ. The CDR3, as DNA: TGTGCCAGCAGCCCGCAGGGAGGTAACTATGGCTACACCTTC. Amino acids: CASSPQGGNYGYTF.

V and J are TRBV15 and TRBJ2-3; TRBD2 matches at 8 bases. Germline V lookup: CDR1 LNHNV, CDR2 YYDKDF (reference sequence). This CDR3 region has 15 residues. Trimming took 3 bases from V and 2 from J; bases not matched to a gene: 4. The CDR3 nucleotides read TGTGCCACCAGCAGGTTACTAGCGGACACAGATACGCAGTATTTT. Its protein is CATSRLLADTDTQYF. The full variable domain, in which reference TRBV15 and TRBJ2-3 provide the parts outside the CDR3, is DAMVIQNPRYQVTQFGKPVTLSCSQTLNHNVMYWYQQKSSQAPKLLFHYYDKDFNNEADTPDNFQSRRPNTSFCFLDIRSPGLGDTAMYLCATSRLLADTDTQYFGPGTRLTVL.

This chain connects TRBV10-3 to TRBJ1-2, with TRBD1 as a possible D gene (5 bases). Deletions cut 0 bases from V and 2 bases from J, with 10 bases between. Germline V CDR1 and CDR2: ENHRY, SYGVKD. The CDR3 consists of 15 residues. CDR3 in DNA: TGTGCCATCAGTGAGTCCCCGAACAGGAACTATGGCTACACCTTC. Protein: CAISESPNRNYGYTF.

The gene calls are TRBV5-6 and TRBJ1-4; D is ambiguous. Germline CDR1 is SGHDT and CDR2 is YYEEEE. There are 15 residues in the CDR3. Trimming left V 2 bases short and J 5 bases short, with 13 bases between. CDR3 loop: CASSFLRRENEKLFF. The CDR3 DNA reads TGTGCCAGCAGCTTCCTTCGCCGGGAGAATGAAAAACTGTTTTTT.

This clone turned up a few times. The junction does not match germline at one end; this may be a read error. The gene calls are TRBV2 and TRBJ1-4, with 7 bases fitting TRBD1. Germline CDR1 is SNHLY and CDR2 is FYNNEI. The CDR3 contains 13 residues. The CDR3 nucleotides read TGTGCCAGAAGTGACAGGGTGCATGAAAAACTGTTTTTT. This sequence encodes CARSDRVHEKLFF.

Only one count was recorded for this clone. V usage is TRBV14 and J usage is TRBJ1-1; 9 bases match TRBD1. Trimming took 4 bases from V and 6 from J; bases not matched to a gene: 6. This CDR3 spans 14 amino acids. Per the germline V gene, CDR1 is SGHDN and CDR2 is FVKESK. The CDR3 nucleotides are TGTGCCAGCAGCCCGGGACAGGGATGGTCTGAAGCTTTCTTT. This codes for CASSPGQGWSEAFF.

This clone came up once. The rearrangement uses TRBV5-1 and TRBJ1-1; D remains ambiguous. Trimming cost V 0 bases and J 4 bases, with 13 bases left between them. CDR1 is SGHRS and CDR2 is YFSETQ in the germline V gene. This CDR3 has 15 residues. The CDR3: CASSLGGQSGTEAFF. The CDR3 nucleotides are TGCGCCAGCAGCTTGGGTGGGCAGTCCGGCACTGAAGCTTTCTTT.

This rearrangement joins TRBV14 to TRBJ1-1; the match to TRBD1 covers 8 bases. Germline V gene sequence: CDR1 SGHDN, CDR2 FVKESK. The CDR3 covers 15 residues. Trimming at V came to 2 bases and at J to 1 base, leaving 3 bases not matched to a gene. CDR3 sequence: CASSQRTGSNTEAFF. The CDR3 bases are TGTGCCAGCAGCCAAAGGACAGGGTCGAACACTGAAGCTTTCTTT.

This chain uses TRBV29-1 with TRBJ2-2; TRBD2 agrees at 7 bases. The CDR3 is made up of 15 amino acids. The V segment lost 3 bases and the J segment 4 bases; nucleotides outside the gene matches: 8. Looked up from germline, CDR1 is SQVTM and CDR2 is ANQGSEA. DNA of the CDR3: TGCAGCGTTGATGGGGGGAGGGCCGGCACCGGGGAGCTGTTTTTT. Translating gives CSVDGGRAGTGELFF.

The J gene is TRBJ1-1, the V gene TRBV28, with 7 bases fitting TRBD1. Germline-derived CDR1 and CDR2 are MDHEN and SYDVKM. The trim removed 2 bases at V and 0 bases at J, leaving 6 bases unmatched. The CDR3 is 16 amino acids. CDR3 residues: CASSLIQGPMNTEAFF. Written as DNA, the CDR3 is TGTGCCAGCAGTTTAATACAGGGGCCCATGAACACTGAAGCTTTCTTT.

This clone was observed a few times. The rearrangement links TRBV15 to TRBJ2-7, with D maybe TRBD2 (6 bases). CDR1 is LNHNV and CDR2 is YYDKDF in the germline V gene (reference sequence). V was cut by 5 bases and J by 3 bases, with 11 bases left in between. The length of the CDR3 is 13 residues. The CDR3 DNA sequence: TGTGCCACCAGCCGGACTACGGACTACGAGCAGTACTTC. This encodes CATSRTTDYEQYF.